This TCR beta chain was identified during a study of cytomegalovirus exposure and HLA in healthy donors. Looking at the study overall: Earlier results showed some 120 million unique TCR beta sequences derived from approximately 180 million T cells.

Both 60 Vbeta primers and 13 Jbeta primers went into the PCR. The repertoire was sequenced with immunoSEQ multiplex PCR; TCRdb's copy has only in-frame clones and lacks some. The data hold about 120,000 clones, with 80% observed a single time. Study-level findings and limits: The likely origin of a cluster of highly shared sequence variants was a sequencing artifact. Rarity characterized most TCR sequences, yet some public TCRs appeared in many donors.

In regard to this clone: Its target is unknown.

Whereas donors were nominally healthy upon sampling, unrecorded immune exposures were probable. Material: PBMCs. This TCR came from a female donor in good health and CMV-seropositive.

CDR3 DNA sequence: TGCGCCAGCAGCCAAGAACCAGGGAACTCCTACAATGAGCAGTTCTTC. This encodes CASSQEPGNSYNEQFF. The chain links TRBV4-1 to TRBJ2-1, with D perhaps TRBD1 (5 bases). This CDR3 has 16 residues. CDR1 and CDR2 from the germline V gene are MGHRA and YSYEKL. Trimming shortened V by 0 bases and J by 0 bases, and 9 bases separated the two germline ends.